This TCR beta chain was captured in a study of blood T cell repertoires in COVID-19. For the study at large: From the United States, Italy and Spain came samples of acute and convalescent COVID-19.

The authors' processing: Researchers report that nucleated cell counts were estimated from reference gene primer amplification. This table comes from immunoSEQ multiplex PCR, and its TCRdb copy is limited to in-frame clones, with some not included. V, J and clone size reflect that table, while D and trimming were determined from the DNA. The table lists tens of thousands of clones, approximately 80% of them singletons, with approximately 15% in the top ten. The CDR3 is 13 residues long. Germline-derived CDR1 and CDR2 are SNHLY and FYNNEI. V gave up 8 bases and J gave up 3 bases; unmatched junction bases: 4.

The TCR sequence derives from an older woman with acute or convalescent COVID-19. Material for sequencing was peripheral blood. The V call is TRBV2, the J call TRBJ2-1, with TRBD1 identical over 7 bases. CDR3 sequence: CASRGDSYNEQFF. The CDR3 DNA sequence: TGTGCCAGCCGAGGGGACAGCTACAATGAGCAGTTCTTC. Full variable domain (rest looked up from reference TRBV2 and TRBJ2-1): EPEVTQTPSHQVTQMGQEVILRCVPISNHLYFYWYRQILGQKVEFLVSFYNNEISEKSEIFDDQFSVERPDGSNFTLKIRSTKLEDSAMYFCASRGDSYNEQFFGPGTRLTVL.